Detailed here is one T cell receptor beta chain. Germline is not matched at one junction end, which may reflect a read error. The entry originates in a study of blood T cells in healthy people across ages. Then a second PCR, running about 6 to 11 cycles, was carried out with a sample-barcoded 5' primer and a J-beta primer mix. Each CDR3 protein gets one entry after TCRdb re-called the 5' RACE reads with MiXCR. The sample comprises around 710,000 distinct CDR3 sequences, about 42% of which are singletons, and 20% to 25% rests with the top ten. From germline, CDR1 is SGHTA and CDR2 FQGNSA. The CDR3 consists of 13 residues.

Sequencing was performed on blood. V gene TRBV7-2 combines with J gene TRBJ1-2; D is unresolved. The clonotype was recovered from a woman in her sixties in good health. CDR3 coding DNA: TGTGCCGGCAGCTTAAACGGCGTTTATGGCTACACCTTC. This translates into CAGSLNGVYGYTF.